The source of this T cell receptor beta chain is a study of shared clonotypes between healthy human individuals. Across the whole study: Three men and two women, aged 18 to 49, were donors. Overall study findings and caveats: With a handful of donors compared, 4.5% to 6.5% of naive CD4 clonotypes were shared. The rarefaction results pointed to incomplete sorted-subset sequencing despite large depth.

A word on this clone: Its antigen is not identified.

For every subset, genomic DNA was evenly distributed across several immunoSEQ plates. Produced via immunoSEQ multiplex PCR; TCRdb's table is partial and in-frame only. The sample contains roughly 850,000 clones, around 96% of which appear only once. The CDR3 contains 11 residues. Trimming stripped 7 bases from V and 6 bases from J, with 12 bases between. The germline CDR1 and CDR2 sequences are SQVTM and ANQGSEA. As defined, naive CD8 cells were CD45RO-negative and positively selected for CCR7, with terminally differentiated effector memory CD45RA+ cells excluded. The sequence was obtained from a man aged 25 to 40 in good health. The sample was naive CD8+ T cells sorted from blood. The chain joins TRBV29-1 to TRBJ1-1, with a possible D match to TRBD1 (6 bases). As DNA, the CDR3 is TGCAGCGCGACGACAGGCCCTGAAGCTTTCTTT. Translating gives CSATTGPEAFF.